The 5 T cell receptor beta chains below come from one sample, sequenced in a study of early T cells in non-severe SARS-CoV-2 infection. TCRdb reprocessed the 5' RACE reads via MiXCR and lists one record per CDR3 protein. The sample yields around 46,000 distinct CDR3 sequences, around a tenth seen once. The sequenced sample was whole blood. All receptors derive from an adult who was a healthcare worker with PCR-confirmed SARS-CoV-2 infection or an uninfected control (not recorded which).

This clonotype was picked up many times. The rearrangement links TRBV4-1 to TRBJ1-1, with TRBD1 matching 8 bases. The CDR3 is 14 residues long. V gave up 3 bases and J gave up 6 bases; unmatched junction bases: 6. In germline, CDR1 is MGHRA, CDR2 YSYEKL. The CDR3 DNA reads TGCGCCAGCAGCCATGGACAGGGTTTGTCTGAAGCTTTCTTT. This sequence encodes CASSHGQGLSEAFF.

In its sample, this clonotype was seen many times. This rearrangement joins TRBV29-1 to TRBJ2-1; D remains unclear. This CDR3 region has 10 residues. Trimming took 7 bases from V and 4 from J, leaving 5 bases between them. Germline values: CDR1 SQVTM, CDR2 ANQGSEA. CDR3 DNA: TGCAGCGCCGCATACAATGAGCAGTTCTTC. Protein sequence: CSAAYNEQFF.

This chain joins TRBV12-3 or TRBV12-4 and TRBJ1-2, with a weak D call TRBD1 (6 bases). The V and J ends lost 6 bases and 3 bases respectively, with 26 bases between them. CDR3 length equals 18 residues. CDR3 sequence (DNA): TGTGCCAGCAGCCCGATTGGGGGGGCAGAGGGAGTTCACTATGGCTACACCTTC. Amino acid sequence: CASSPIGGAEGVHYGYTF.

This clonotype was counted ten times or more. V gene TRBV28 combines with J gene TRBJ2-1; D is perhaps TRBD2 (5 bases). The CDR3 is 15 amino acids. Trimming cost V 8 bases and J 4 bases, with 18 bases left between them. The germline gives CDR1 MDHEN, CDR2 SYDVKM. DNA of the CDR3: TGTGCCAGCGAAAGAAGCGGAGCTGCATACAATGAGCAGTTCTTC. This codes for CASERSGAAYNEQFF.

This chain links TRBV4-2 with TRBJ1-2; 9 bases match TRBD1. Germline V gene data show CDR1 as LGHNA and CDR2 as YNFKEQ. The V and J ends lost 0 bases and 2 bases, in that order; junction bases with no gene match: 10. The CDR3 loop spans 18 amino acids. The CDR3 spells CASSQDGWDRDTNYGYTF. CDR3 nucleotides: TGTGCCAGCAGCCAAGATGGTTGGGACAGGGATACCAACTATGGCTACACCTTC.